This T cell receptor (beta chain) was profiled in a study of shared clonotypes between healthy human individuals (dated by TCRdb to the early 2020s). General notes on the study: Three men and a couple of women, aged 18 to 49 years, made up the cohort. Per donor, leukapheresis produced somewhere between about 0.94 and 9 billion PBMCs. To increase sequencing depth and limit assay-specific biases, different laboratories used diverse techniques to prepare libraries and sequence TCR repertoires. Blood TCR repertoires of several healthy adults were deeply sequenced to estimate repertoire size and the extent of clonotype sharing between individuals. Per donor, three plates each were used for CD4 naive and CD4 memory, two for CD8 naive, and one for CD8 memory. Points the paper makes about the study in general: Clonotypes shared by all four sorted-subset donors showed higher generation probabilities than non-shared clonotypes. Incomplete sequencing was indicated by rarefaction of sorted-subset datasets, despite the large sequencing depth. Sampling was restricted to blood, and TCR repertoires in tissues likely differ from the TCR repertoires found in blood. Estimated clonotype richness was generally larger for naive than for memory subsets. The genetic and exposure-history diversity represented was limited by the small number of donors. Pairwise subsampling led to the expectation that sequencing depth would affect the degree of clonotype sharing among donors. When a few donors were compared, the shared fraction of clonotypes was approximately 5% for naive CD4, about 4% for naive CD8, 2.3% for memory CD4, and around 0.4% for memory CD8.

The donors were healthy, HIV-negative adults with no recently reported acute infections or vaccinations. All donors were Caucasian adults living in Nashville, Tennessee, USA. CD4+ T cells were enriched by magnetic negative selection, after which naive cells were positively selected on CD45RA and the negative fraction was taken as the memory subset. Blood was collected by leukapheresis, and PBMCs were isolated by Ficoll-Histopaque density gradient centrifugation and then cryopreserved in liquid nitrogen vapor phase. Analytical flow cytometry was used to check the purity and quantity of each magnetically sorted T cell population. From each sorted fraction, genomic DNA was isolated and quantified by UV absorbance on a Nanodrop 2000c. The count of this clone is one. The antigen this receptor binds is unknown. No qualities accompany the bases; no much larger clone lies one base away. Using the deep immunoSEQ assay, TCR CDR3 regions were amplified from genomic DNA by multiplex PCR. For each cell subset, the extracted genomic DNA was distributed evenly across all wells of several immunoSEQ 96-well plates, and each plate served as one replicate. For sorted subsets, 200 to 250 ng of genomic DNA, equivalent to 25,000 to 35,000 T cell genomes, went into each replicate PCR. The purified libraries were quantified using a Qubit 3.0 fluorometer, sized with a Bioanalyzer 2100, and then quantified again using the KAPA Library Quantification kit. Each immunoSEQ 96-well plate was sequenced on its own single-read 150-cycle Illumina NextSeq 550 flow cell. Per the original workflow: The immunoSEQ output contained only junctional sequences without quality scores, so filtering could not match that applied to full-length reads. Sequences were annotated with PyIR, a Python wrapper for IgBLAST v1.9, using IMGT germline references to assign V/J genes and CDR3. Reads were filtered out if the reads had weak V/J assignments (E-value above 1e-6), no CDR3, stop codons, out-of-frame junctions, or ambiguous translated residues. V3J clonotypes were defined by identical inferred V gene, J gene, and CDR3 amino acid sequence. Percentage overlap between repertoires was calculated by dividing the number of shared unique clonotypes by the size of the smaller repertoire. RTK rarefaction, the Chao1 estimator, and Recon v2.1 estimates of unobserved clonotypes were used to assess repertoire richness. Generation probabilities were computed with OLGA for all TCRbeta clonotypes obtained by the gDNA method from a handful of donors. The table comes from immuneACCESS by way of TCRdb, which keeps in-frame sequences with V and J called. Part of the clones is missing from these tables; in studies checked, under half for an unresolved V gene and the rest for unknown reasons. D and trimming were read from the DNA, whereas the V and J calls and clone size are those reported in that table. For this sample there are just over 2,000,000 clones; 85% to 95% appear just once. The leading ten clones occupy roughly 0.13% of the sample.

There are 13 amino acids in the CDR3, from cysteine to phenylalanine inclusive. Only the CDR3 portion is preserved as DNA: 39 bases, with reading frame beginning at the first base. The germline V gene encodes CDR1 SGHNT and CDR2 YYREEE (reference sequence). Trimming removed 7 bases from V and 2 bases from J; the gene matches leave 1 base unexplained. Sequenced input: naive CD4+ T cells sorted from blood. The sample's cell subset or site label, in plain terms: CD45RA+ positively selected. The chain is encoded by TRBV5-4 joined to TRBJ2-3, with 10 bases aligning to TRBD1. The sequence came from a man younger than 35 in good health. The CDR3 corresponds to CASGTGDTDTQYF. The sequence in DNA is TGTGCCAGCGGGACAGGGGACACAGATACGCAGTATTTT.